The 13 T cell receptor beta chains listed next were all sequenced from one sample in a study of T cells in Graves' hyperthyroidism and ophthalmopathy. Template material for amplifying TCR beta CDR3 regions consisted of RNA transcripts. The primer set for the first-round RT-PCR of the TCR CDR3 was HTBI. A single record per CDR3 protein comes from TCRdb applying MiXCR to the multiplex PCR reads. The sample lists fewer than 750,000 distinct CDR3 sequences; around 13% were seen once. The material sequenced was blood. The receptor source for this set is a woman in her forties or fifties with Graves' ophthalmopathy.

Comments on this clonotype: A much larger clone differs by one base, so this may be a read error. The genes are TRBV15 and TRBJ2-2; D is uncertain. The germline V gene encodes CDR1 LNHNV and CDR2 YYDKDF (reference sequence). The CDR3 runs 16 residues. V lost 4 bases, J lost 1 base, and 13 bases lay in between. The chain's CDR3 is CATSKTVTMNTGELFF. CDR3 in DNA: TGTGCCACCAGCAAGACGGTTACCATGAACACCGGGGAGCTGTTTTTT.

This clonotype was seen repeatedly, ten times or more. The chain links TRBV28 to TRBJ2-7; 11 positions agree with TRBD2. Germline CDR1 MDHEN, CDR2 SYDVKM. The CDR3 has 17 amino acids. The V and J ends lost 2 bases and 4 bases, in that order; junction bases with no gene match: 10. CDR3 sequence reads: CASSLVAGGPKAYEQYF. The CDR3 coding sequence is TGTGCCAGCAGTTTAGTAGCGGGAGGGCCAAAAGCTTACGAGCAGTACTTC.

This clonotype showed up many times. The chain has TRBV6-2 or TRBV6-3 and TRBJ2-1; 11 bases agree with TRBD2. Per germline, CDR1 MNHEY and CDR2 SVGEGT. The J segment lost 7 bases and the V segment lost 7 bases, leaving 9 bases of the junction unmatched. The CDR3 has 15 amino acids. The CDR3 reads CASTELAGAYNEQFF. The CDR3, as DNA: TGTGCCAGCACCGAACTAGCGGGAGCGTATAATGAGCAGTTCTTC.

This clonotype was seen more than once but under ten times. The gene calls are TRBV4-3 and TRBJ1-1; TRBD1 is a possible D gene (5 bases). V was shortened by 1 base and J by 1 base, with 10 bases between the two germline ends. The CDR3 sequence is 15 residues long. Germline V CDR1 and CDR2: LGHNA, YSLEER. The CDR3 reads CASSQGQDRNTEAFF. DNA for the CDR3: TGCGCCAGCAGCCAAGGACAAGACAGGAACACTGAAGCTTTCTTT.

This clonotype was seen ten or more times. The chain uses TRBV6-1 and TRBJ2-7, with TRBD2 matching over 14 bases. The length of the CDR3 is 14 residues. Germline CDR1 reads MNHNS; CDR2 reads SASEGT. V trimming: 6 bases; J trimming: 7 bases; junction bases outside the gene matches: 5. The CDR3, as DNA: TGTGCCAGCAGACTCGGACTAGCGGGAGGTGAGCAGTACTTC. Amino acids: CASRLGLAGGEQYF.

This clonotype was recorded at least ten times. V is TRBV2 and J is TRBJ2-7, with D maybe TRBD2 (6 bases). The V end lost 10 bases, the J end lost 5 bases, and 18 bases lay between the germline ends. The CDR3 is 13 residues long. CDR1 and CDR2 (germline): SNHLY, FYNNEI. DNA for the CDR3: TGTGCCACCTGGGACGGGGGACTGGACGAGCAGTACTTC. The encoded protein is CATWDGGLDEQYF.

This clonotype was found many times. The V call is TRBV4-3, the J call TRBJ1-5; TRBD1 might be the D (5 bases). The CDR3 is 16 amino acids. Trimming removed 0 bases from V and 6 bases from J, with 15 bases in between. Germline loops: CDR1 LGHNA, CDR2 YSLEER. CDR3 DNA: TGCGCCAGCAGCCAAGATGCTTGGGGGGTGGGTCAGCCCCAGCATTTT. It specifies CASSQDAWGVGQPQHF.

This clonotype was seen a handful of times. The CDR3 loop is CASSRDSYSGNTIYF. The CDR3 DNA sequence: TGTGCCAGCTCAAGGGACAGCTACTCTGGAAACACCATATATTTT. This chain connects TRBV18 to TRBJ1-3; TRBD1 aligns across 7 bases. CDR1 is KGHSH, CDR2 LQKENI, per germline. V trimming: 5 bases; J trimming: 0 bases; junction bases outside the gene matches: 4. This CDR3 is 15 amino acids long. Filled out from reference TRBV18 and TRBJ1-3, the complete variable domain reads NAGVMQNPRHLVRRRGQEARLRCSPMKGHSHVYWYRQLPEEGLKFMVYLQKENIIDESGMPKERFSAEFPKEGPSILRIQQVVRGDSAAYFCASSRDSYSGNTIYFGEGSWLTVV.

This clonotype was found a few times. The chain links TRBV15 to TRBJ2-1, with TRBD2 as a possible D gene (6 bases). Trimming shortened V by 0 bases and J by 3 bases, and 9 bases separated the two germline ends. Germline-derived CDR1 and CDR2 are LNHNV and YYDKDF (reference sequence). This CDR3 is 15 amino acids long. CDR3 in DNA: TGTGCCACCAGCAGAGAAGTCGGGAGCTACAATGAGCAGTTCTTC. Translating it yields CATSREVGSYNEQFF.

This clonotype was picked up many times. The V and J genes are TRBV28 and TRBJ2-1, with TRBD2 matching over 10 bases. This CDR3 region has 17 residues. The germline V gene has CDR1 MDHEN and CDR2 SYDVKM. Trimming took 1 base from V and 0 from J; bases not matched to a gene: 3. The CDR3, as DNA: TGTGCCAGCAGTTTATACCCTAGCGGGAGCTCCTACAATGAGCAGTTCTTC. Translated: CASSLYPSGSSYNEQFF. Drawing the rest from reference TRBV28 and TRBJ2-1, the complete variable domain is DVKVTQSSRYLVKRTGEKVFLECVQDMDHENMFWYRQDPGLGLRLIYFSYDVKMKEKGDIPEGYSVSREKKERFSLILESASTNQTSMYLCASSLYPSGSSYNEQFFGPGTRLTVL.

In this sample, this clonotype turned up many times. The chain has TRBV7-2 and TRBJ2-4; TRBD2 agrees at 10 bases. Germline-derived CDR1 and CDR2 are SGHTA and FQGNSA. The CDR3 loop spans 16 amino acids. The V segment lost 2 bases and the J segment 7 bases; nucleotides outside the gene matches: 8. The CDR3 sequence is CASSLWLAGVENIQYF. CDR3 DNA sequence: TGTGCCAGCAGCTTATGGCTAGCGGGAGTTGAGAACATTCAGTACTTC.

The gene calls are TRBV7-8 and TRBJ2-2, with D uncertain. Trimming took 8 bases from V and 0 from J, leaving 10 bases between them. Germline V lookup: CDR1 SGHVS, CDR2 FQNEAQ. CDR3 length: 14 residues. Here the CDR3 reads CASGRMANTGELFF. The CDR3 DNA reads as TGTGCCAGCGGCCGGATGGCGAACACCGGGGAGCTGTTTTTT.

The CDR3 sequence is CSVPTGGRDTEAFF. The DNA for the CDR3 is TGCAGCGTTCCTACAGGGGGCCGAGACACTGAAGCTTTCTTT. The rearrangement joins TRBV29-1 to TRBJ1-1; TRBD1 matches 9 bases. Germline trimming cut 5 bases from V and 3 bases from J; bases unmatched to any gene: 7. Germline V gives CDR1 SQVTM, CDR2 ANQGSEA. This CDR3 contains 14 residues.